Listed below are T cell receptor beta chains from one sample, sequenced in a study of cytomegalovirus exposure and HLA in healthy donors. Produced via immunoSEQ multiplex PCR; TCRdb's table is partial and in-frame only. This repertoire includes about 58,000 clones. Material: PBMCs. All receptors come from a male donor in good health and CMV-seronegative. CDR3s include the opening cysteine and the closing phenylalanine or tryptophan. D genes are given only for firm matches.

V,D,J,DNA,CDR3
TRBV19,-,TRBJ2-2,TGTGCCAGTAGTACCTACAGGGGAGGCACCGGGGAGCTGTTTTTT,CASSTYRGGTGELFF
TRBV10-1,-,TRBJ1-1,TGCGCCAGCAGTGAGTCGAAGGCGCAGGGGTCACCCTCCGTGAACACTGAAGCTTTCTTT,CASSESKAQGSPSVNTEAFF
TRBV7-8,-,TRBJ2-7,TGTGCCAGCAGCTTAGTCCTCGCGCCCTACGAGCAGTACTTC,CASSLVLAPYEQYF
TRBV9,-,TRBJ1-3,TGTGCCAGCACTCCCGGGGAGGGCTCAGGAAACACCATATATTTT,CASTPGEGSGNTIYF
TRBV5-6,-,TRBJ2-7,TGTGCCAGAAGCTGGAGCCGAGAGCAGTACTTC,CARSWSREQYF
TRBV11-2,TRBD1,TRBJ1-3,TGTGCCAGCAGCTCCGGACAGGGGAGGTCTGGAAACACCATATATTTT,CASSSGQGRSGNTIYF
TRBV18,TRBD1,TRBJ2-7,TGTGCCAGCTCACCAGGGGGACAGGGACGGGAAGTGCAGTACTTC,CASSPGGQGREVQYF
TRBV2,TRBD2,TRBJ2-2,TGTGCCAGCAGAACTAGCGGGAGAGCCGGGGAGCTGTTTTTT,CASRTSGRAGELFF
TRBV19,-,TRBJ1-5,TGTGCCAGTAGTATCGGGGGGCAGTTCAATCAGCCCCAGCATTTT,CASSIGGQFNQPQHF
TRBV4-3,-,TRBJ2-5,TGCGCCAGCAGCCAAGATACAGGCCTGGGGACCCAGTACTTC,CASSQDTGLGTQYF
TRBV28,-,TRBJ2-3,TGTGCCAGCAGTTTACTCGGCGGCGTTAGCACAGATACGCAGTATTTT,CASSLLGGVSTDTQYF
TRBV28,TRBD1,TRBJ1-1,TGTGCCAGCAGTTCGTGGACAGGCAACGCTGAAGCTTTCTTT,CASSSWTGNAEAFF
TRBV19,-,TRBJ2-7,TGTGCCAGTAGCCGACCAGGTATAGCCTACGAGCAGTACTTC,CASSRPGIAYEQYF
TRBV7-9,TRBD1,TRBJ1-2,TGTGCCAGCAGCATAGCGAGCCACAGGGGTGGCTACACCTTC,CASSIASHRGGYTF
TRBV7-2,TRBD2,TRBJ2-3,TGTGCCAGCAGCTCCCCGAGAGCTGGCGGGAGGACAGATACGCAGTATTTT,CASSSPRAGGRTDTQYF
TRBV7-9,-,TRBJ2-7,TGTGCCAGCAGCTTAGAGGTGGGGCTCCACGAGCAGTACTTC,CASSLEVGLHEQYF
TRBV7-2,-,TRBJ2-3,TGTGCCAGCAGCTTTTGGTCCAGAACAGATACGCAGTATTTT,CASSFWSRTDTQYF
TRBV5-1,-,TRBJ2-4,TGCGCCAGCAGCTTGGGACAGAATCCGGTCCTAGCCAAAAACATTCAGTACTTC,CASSLGQNPVLAKNIQYF
TRBV5-1,TRBD1,TRBJ2-7,TGCGCCAGCAGCTCGACAGGGTCTAGCTCCTACGAGCAGTACTTC,CASSSTGSSSYEQYF
TRBV7-2,-,TRBJ2-1,TGTGCCAGCAGCTTGGGCCTGGACAATGAGCAGTTCTTC,CASSLGLDNEQFF
TRBV4-1,-,TRBJ2-1,TGCGCCAGCAGCCAGATACTACTAATGGAGCAGTTCTTC,CASSQILLMEQFF
TRBV4-3,TRBD1,TRBJ1-2,TGCGCCAGCAGCCAAGCGGCCACAGGGGAGAACTATGGCTACACCTTC,CASSQAATGENYGYTF
TRBV7-9,TRBD1,TRBJ2-7,TGTGCCAGCAGCACTACAGGGGTCGAGCAGTACTTC,CASSTTGVEQYF
TRBV29-1,TRBD1,TRBJ1-1,TGCAGCGTACAACAGGGGGGGAACACTGAAGCTTTCTTT,CSVQQGGNTEAFF
TRBV18,TRBD1,TRBJ2-7,TGTGCCAGCTCACGAAATCTCCCGGGACAGGGCTACGAGCAGTACTTC,CASSRNLPGQGYEQYF
TRBV7-9,TRBD2,TRBJ2-7,TGTGCCAGCAGCTTAGCGCGGGGGGCTAGTAACGAGCAGTACTTC,CASSLARGASNEQYF
TRBV13,-,TRBJ1-1,TGTGCCAGCAGAGGGGGAGGGACTGAAGCTTTCTTT,CASRGGGTEAFF
TRBV29-1,-,TRBJ2-7,TGCAGCGTTGAGGAGTTAGGCAACGCCTACGAGCAGTACTTC,CSVEELGNAYEQYF
TRBV11-3,TRBD1,TRBJ1-2,TGTGCCAGCAGTTTTGGACAGGGGGCTTGGTATGGCTACACCTTC,CASSFGQGAWYGYTF
TRBV7-2,-,TRBJ2-3,TGTGCCAGCAGCCTCGGACAGAGCACAGATACGCAGTATTTT,CASSLGQSTDTQYF
TRBV7-2,TRBD2,TRBJ2-3,TGTGCCAGCAGCTCGGGGGGGCGGGGGATCACAGATACGCAGTATTTT,CASSSGGRGITDTQYF
TRBV28,-,TRBJ2-1,TGTGCCAGCTGGGCTCGAGGGGGACGCGATGAGCAGTTCTTC,CASWARGGRDEQFF
TRBV4-2,TRBD1,TRBJ1-2,TGTGCCAGCAGCCCAGCAGGGACAGGGTTAGGTGGCTACACCTTC,CASSPAGTGLGGYTF
TRBV28,-,TRBJ2-2,TGTGCCAGCCATATGACAGGGAACACCGGGGAGCTGTTTTTT,CASHMTGNTGELFF
TRBV4-2,-,TRBJ2-7,TGTGCCAGCAGCCAATACAGGGATTCCTACGAGCAGTACTTC,CASSQYRDSYEQYF
TRBV7-9,-,TRBJ1-2,TGTGCCAGCAGCCGGGAGAAGAATGGCTACACCTTC,CASSREKNGYTF
TRBV5-1,TRBD2,TRBJ2-3,TGCGCCAGCAGCTTGGACGGGGGGTACCCAGATAAGCAGTATTTT,CASSLDGGYPDKQYF
TRBV19,TRBD1,TRBJ1-1,TGTGCCAGTACCCCGCGCCAGGGGGGTAGGGCTGAAGCTTTCTTT,CASTPRQGGRAEAFF
TRBV30,TRBD1,TRBJ2-5,TGTGCCTGGAGTGAAACGACAGGGTTAGGAGAGACCCAGTACTTC,CAWSETTGLGETQYF
TRBV19,TRBD1,TRBJ2-6,TGTGCCAGTAGTAAAACTATGACAGGGTCCGGGGCCAACGTCCTGACTTTC,CASSKTMTGSGANVLTF
TRBV5-1,-,TRBJ2-5,TGCGCCAGCAGCTTGAGCGGCCTACAAGAGACCCAGTACTTC,CASSLSGLQETQYF
TRBV5-3,TRBD2,TRBJ2-5,TGTGCCAGAAGCGGACCGGCCCGGGGGGAGCAGTACTTC,CARSGPARGEQYF
TRBV5-8,-,TRBJ2-3,TGTGCCAGCAGCCACCTCCGGGATACGCAGTATTTT,CASSHLRDTQYF
TRBV11-1,TRBD1,TRBJ2-1,TGTGCCAGTCGACAGGGTGCTGGCGAGGAGCAGTTCTTC,CASRQGAGEEQFF
TRBV14,TRBD2,TRBJ2-3,TGTGCCAGCAGCCACCCTAGCGGGTTACTTAGCACAGATACGCAGTATTTT,CASSHPSGLLSTDTQYF
TRBV5-1,-,TRBJ1-1,TGCGCCAGCAGCTTGGGCGGGAATACGAACACTGAAGCTTTCTTT,CASSLGGNTNTEAFF
TRBV4-1,-,TRBJ1-1,TGCGCCAGCAGCCAGCCTACCAGGGGAACTGAAGCTTTCTTT,CASSQPTRGTEAFF
TRBV28,TRBD1,TRBJ2-1,TGTGCCAGCAGTCCAGGACAGGGGGCTTACAATGAGCAGTTCTTC,CASSPGQGAYNEQFF
TRBV6-5,-,TRBJ1-5,TGTGCCAGCAGACCCGGGACATGGGCCAATCAGCCCCAGCATTTT,CASRPGTWANQPQHF
TRBV7-9,-,TRBJ2-5,TGTGCCAGCAGCTTAGATTTTGGGGACATTTCTCAAGAGACCCAGTACTTC,CASSLDFGDISQETQYF
TRBV10-3,-,TRBJ2-7,TGTGCCATCAGGAGGGGCGACCCGGGGGACGAGCAGTACTTC,CAIRRGDPGDEQYF
TRBV28,-,TRBJ2-5,TGTGCCAGCAGTTCCTCGGGACTGGAAAAGACCCAGTACTTC,CASSSSGLEKTQYF
TRBV30,-,TRBJ2-7,TGTGCCTGGAGACAGGATTCGACGTACGAGCAGTACTTC,CAWRQDSTYEQYF
TRBV5-4,TRBD2,TRBJ2-5,TGTGCCAGCAGCCAAGGACTAGCGGGGCAAGAGACCCAGTACTTC,CASSQGLAGQETQYF
TRBV28,TRBD1,TRBJ2-3,TGTGCCAGCAGGCGGACAGGCGCAGATACGCAGTATTTT,CASRRTGADTQYF
TRBV29-1,TRBD2,TRBJ2-7,TGCAGCGTTGCGGGACTAGCGGGAGTAAGTTACGAGCAGTACTTC,CSVAGLAGVSYEQYF
TRBV5-1,TRBD1,TRBJ1-1,TGCGCCAGCAGCTTGGCCGGTAATACAGGGGGGGATGAAGCTTTCTTT,CASSLAGNTGGDEAFF
TRBV28,TRBD2,TRBJ2-3,TGTGCCAGCAGTATACTAGCGGGGGGGCTCACAGATAAGCAGTATTTT,CASSILAGGLTDKQYF
TRBV15,TRBD1,TRBJ2-5,TGTGCCACCAGCAGACAGGGGGCTGTTGAGACCCAGTACTTC,CATSRQGAVETQYF